The rows below give T cell receptor beta chains drawn from one sample of a study of OX40 agonist ivuxolimab in advanced cancers. The repertoire was sequenced with immunoSEQ multiplex PCR; TCRdb's copy has only in-frame clones and lacks some. This sample has approximately 84,000 clones, with approximately 86% found just once. The specimen was CD4+ or CD8+ T cells sorted from blood, collected in a trial of the OX40 agonist ivuxolimab. These receptors were taken from an adult with an advanced solid tumor such as melanoma, head and neck, liver or kidney cancer. The CDR3 runs from the conserved cysteine through the conserved F or W. A D gene is named only where the DNA matches it firmly. Clone size, where shown, is once, few, many, or a class for clones that have expanded.

J: TRBJ2-2; size: .; D: .; V: TRBV9; CDR3: CASRRFDGDTGELFF; DNA: TGTGCCAGCCGACGATTCGACGGGGACACCGGGGAGCTGTTTTTT
J: TRBJ2-7; size: .; D: TRBD2; V: TRBV19; CDR3: CASRRTSGREYEQYF; DNA: TGTGCCAGTAGGCGGACTAGCGGGAGAGAGTACGAGCAGTACTTC
J: TRBJ1-2; size: .; D: .; V: TRBV6-5; CDR3: CASSPSPDYGYTF; DNA: TGTGCCAGCAGTCCATCTCCAGACTATGGCTACACCTTC
J: TRBJ2-3; size: .; D: .; V: TRBV6-1; CDR3: CASCRCLATDTQYF; DNA: TGTGCCTCCTGCCGTTGTCTAGCGACAGATACGCAGTATTTT
J: TRBJ1-6; size: .; D: .; V: TRBV7-3; CDR3: CASSQGPGFYNSPLHF; DNA: TGTGCCAGCAGCCAGGGGCCAGGTTTCTATAATTCACCCCTCCACTTT
J: TRBJ2-1; size: .; D: TRBD2; V: TRBV30; CDR3: CAWRAAGGLNEQFF; DNA: TGTGCCTGGAGGGCAGCGGGAGGGCTCAATGAGCAGTTCTTC
J: TRBJ2-3; size: .; D: TRBD2; V: TRBV7-8; CDR3: CASSLDTATSGSADTQYF; DNA: TGTGCCAGCAGCTTAGATACCGCCACTAGCGGGAGTGCAGATACGCAGTATTTT
J: TRBJ1-2; size: .; D: .; V: TRBV11-2; CDR3: CASSLIGQPSNGYTF; DNA: TGTGCCAGCAGCTTAATTGGACAGCCAAGCAATGGCTACACCTTC
J: TRBJ2-2; size: .; D: TRBD2; V: TRBV7-2; CDR3: CASSLRTSPGELFF; DNA: TGTGCCAGCAGCTTAAGGACTAGCCCCGGGGAGCTGTTTTTT
J: TRBJ1-5; size: .; D: TRBD1; V: TRBV4-1; CDR3: CASSQRTGDYSNQPQHF; DNA: TGCGCCAGCAGCCAGCGGACAGGGGATTATAGCAATCAGCCCCAGCATTTT
J: TRBJ2-3; size: .; D: TRBD2; V: TRBV10-2; CDR3: CASSEGTSRDTQYF; DNA: TGCGCCAGCAGTGAGGGGACTAGCAGAGATACGCAGTATTTT
J: TRBJ1-2; size: .; D: .; V: TRBV6-5; CDR3: CASSYSVAPSYGYTF; DNA: TGTGCCAGCAGTTACTCAGTGGCGCCATCCTATGGCTACACCTTC
J: TRBJ1-3; size: .; D: .; V: TRBV11-2; CDR3: CASSLDRGNTIYF; DNA: TGTGCCAGCAGCTTAGATCGGGGAAACACCATATATTTT
J: TRBJ2-5; size: once; D: TRBD2; V: TRBV18; CDR3: CASSPFAGGPSETQYF; DNA: TGTGCCAGCTCACCTTTTGCGGGGGGGCCGTCCGAGACCCAGTACTTC
J: TRBJ1-6; size: .; D: TRBD1; V: TRBV2; CDR3: CASTPEGQGFSPLHF; DNA: TGTGCCAGCACCCCGGAGGGACAGGGTTTTTCACCCCTCCACTTT
J: TRBJ1-2; size: .; D: .; V: TRBV7-2; CDR3: CASSLSGVGGYTF; DNA: TGTGCCAGCAGCTTATCAGGGGTAGGAGGCTACACCTTC
J: TRBJ2-7; size: .; D: TRBD2; V: TRBV18; CDR3: CASSPKTSGSREQYF; DNA: TGTGCCAGCTCACCAAAGACTAGCGGGAGCCGCGAGCAGTACTTC
J: TRBJ2-5; size: .; D: TRBD1; V: TRBV2; CDR3: CASSEDRGSETQYF; DNA: TGTGCCAGCAGTGAAGACAGGGGAAGCGAGACCCAGTACTTC
J: TRBJ2-2; size: .; D: .; V: TRBV5-1; CDR3: CASSLTSWGTGELFF; DNA: TGCGCCAGCAGCTTAACTAGCTGGGGCACCGGGGAGCTGTTTTTT
J: TRBJ2-7; size: .; D: TRBD1; V: TRBV10-3; CDR3: CAISEQGMGAYEQYF; DNA: TGTGCCATCAGTGAACAGGGGATGGGGGCCTACGAGCAGTACTTC
J: TRBJ1-2; size: .; D: .; V: TRBV7-9; CDR3: CASSLALVGRSNYGYTF; DNA: TGTGCCAGCAGCTTAGCGCTAGTCGGTCGTTCTAACTATGGCTACACCTTC
J: TRBJ2-5; size: .; D: .; V: TRBV2; CDR3: CASSGQTGIMETQYF; DNA: TGTGCCAGCAGTGGTCAGACGGGGATCATGGAGACCCAGTACTTC
J: TRBJ1-4; size: .; D: .; V: TRBV5-4; CDR3: CASSLVGGSNEKLFF; DNA: TGTGCCAGCAGCTTGGTGGGAGGGTCTAATGAAAAACTGTTTTTT
J: TRBJ2-2; size: .; D: .; V: TRBV19; CDR3: CASSTRVTGELFF; DNA: TGTGCCAGTAGTACCAGGGTCACCGGGGAGCTGTTTTTT
J: TRBJ2-3; size: .; D: .; V: TRBV5-4; CDR3: CASSSVGGLTDTQYF; DNA: TGTGCCAGCAGCTCGGTCGGGGGCCTCACAGATACGCAGTATTTT
J: TRBJ2-7; size: .; D: TRBD2; V: TRBV6-6; CDR3: CATSGLVGREQYF; DNA: TGTGCCACCTCGGGACTAGTCGGGCGCGAGCAGTACTTC
J: TRBJ2-3; size: .; D: .; V: TRBV4-2; CDR3: CASSQDRPTDTQYF; DNA: TGTGCCAGCAGCCAAGATCGGCCCACAGATACGCAGTATTTT
J: TRBJ2-7; size: .; D: .; V: TRBV18; CDR3: CASSKAHEQYF; DNA: TGTGCCAGCTCGAAGGCCCACGAGCAGTACTTC
J: TRBJ2-2; size: .; D: TRBD2; V: TRBV19; CDR3: CASSLGLAGGPVGGELFF; DNA: TGTGCCAGTAGCCTAGGACTAGCGGGGGGTCCGGTTGGCGGGGAGCTGTTTTTT
J: TRBJ2-1; size: .; D: .; V: TRBV12-5; CDR3: CASGLVPEAYNEQFF; DNA: TGTGCTAGTGGTTTGGTACCGGAGGCCTACAATGAGCAGTTCTTC
J: TRBJ2-7; size: few; D: TRBD1; V: TRBV30; CDR3: CAWSVMGTGNEQYF; DNA: TGTGCCTGGAGTGTAATGGGGACAGGGAACGAGCAGTACTTC